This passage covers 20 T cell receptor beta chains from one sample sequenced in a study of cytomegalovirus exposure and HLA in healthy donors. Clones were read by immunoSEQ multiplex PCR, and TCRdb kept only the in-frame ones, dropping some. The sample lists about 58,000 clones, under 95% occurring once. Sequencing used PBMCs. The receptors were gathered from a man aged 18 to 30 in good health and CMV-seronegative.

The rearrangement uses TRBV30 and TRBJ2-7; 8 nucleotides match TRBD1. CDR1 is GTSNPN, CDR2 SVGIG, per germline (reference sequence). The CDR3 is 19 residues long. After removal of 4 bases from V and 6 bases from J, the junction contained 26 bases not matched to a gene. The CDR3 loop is CAWTVGAGRGPPESREQYF. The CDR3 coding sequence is TGTGCCTGGACCGTCGGTGCAGGCAGGGGGCCCCCTGAGAGCCGCGAGCAGTACTTC.

CDR3 sequence (DNA): TGTGCCACCAGCACCGTACCCCGGGACAGGGACTACAATGAGCAGTTCTTC. Amino acids: CATSTVPRDRDYNEQFF. The rearrangement uses TRBV15 and TRBJ2-1; TRBD1 agrees at 9 bases. This CDR3 spans 17 amino acids. Germline loops: CDR1 LNHNV, CDR2 YYDKDF (reference sequence). Losses at the gene ends were 4 bases for V and 3 bases for J; bases not matched to a gene: 10. Full variable domain (remainder filled in from reference TRBV15 and TRBJ2-1): DAMVIQNPRYQVTQFGKPVTLSCSQTLNHNVMYWYQQKSSQAPKLLFHYYDKDFNNEADTPDNFQSRRPNTSFCFLDIRSPGLGDTAMYLCATSTVPRDRDYNEQFFGPGTRLTVL.

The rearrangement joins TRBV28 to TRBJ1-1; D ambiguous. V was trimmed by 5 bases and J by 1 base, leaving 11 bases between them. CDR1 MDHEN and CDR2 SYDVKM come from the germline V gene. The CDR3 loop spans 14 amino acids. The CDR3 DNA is TGTGCCAGCAGTCCCGCCGGTGGGAACACTGAAGCTTTCTTT. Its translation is CASSPAGGNTEAFF.

The CDR3 loop is CASSQVKGQGPETQYF. The CDR3 DNA sequence: TGTGCCAGCAGCCAAGTCAAAGGACAGGGGCCAGAGACCCAGTACTTC. This chain links TRBV14 with TRBJ2-5; TRBD1 aligns across 9 bases. The trim removed 1 base at V and 4 bases at J, leaving 7 bases unmatched. The CDR3 extends over 16 amino acids. The germline V gene encodes CDR1 SGHDN and CDR2 FVKESK.

In nucleotides, the CDR3 is TGTGCCAGCAGTAGGACAGGTTACGAGCAGTACTTC. Translating gives CASSRTGYEQYF. V usage is TRBV6-1 and J usage is TRBJ2-7, with 7 bases aligning to TRBD1. Germline trimming cut 5 bases from V and 4 bases from J; bases unmatched to any gene: 2. The CDR3 length is 12 residues. From germline, CDR1 is MNHNS and CDR2 SASEGT.

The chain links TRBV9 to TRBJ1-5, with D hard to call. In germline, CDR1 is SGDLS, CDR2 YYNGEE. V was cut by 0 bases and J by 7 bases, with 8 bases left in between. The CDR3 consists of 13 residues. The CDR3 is CASSVEGGQPQHF. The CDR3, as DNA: TGTGCCAGCAGCGTAGAGGGCGGGCAGCCCCAGCATTTT.

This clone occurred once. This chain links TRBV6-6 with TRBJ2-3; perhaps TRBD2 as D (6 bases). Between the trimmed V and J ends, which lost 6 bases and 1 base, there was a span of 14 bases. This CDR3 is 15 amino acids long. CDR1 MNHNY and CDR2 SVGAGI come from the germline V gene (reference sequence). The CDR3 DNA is TGTGCCAGCAGCCCGGGAGAGAGCGGCACAGATACGCAGTATTTT. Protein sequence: CASSPGESGTDTQYF.

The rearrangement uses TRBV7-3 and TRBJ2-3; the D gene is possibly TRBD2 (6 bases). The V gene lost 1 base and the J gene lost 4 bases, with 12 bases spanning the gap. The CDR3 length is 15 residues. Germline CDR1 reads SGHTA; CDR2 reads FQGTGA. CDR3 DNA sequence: TGTGCCAGCAGCTTAAGCGGGAATAGGGCAGATACGCAGTATTTT. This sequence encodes CASSLSGNRADTQYF.

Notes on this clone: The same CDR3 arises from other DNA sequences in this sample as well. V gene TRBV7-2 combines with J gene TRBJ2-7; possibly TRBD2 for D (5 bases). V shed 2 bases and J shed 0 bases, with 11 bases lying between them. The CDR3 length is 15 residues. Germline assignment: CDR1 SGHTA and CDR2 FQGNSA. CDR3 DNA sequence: TGTGCCAGCAGCTTATCACGGGGTCTCTCCTACGAGCAGTACTTC. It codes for CASSLSRGLSYEQYF.

The CDR3 sequence: CASSLGGGGSVYNEQFF. Here the CDR3 DNA reads TGTGCCAGCAGCTTAGGGGGAGGAGGGAGTGTTTACAATGAGCAGTTCTTC. This rearrangement joins TRBV11-2 to TRBJ2-1, with a possible D match to TRBD2 (6 bases). The CDR3 consists of 17 residues. CDR1 is SGHAT and CDR2 is FQNNGV in the germline V gene. Between the trimmed V and J ends, which lost 1 base and 4 bases, there was a span of 17 bases.

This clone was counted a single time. CDR3 nucleotides: TGTGCCAGCAGCCAAGATCGGGGAAGAATGGTGGCAGATACGCAGTATTTT. Its translation: CASSQDRGRMVADTQYF. The V call is TRBV14, the J call TRBJ2-3; weak D call: TRBD2 (5 bases). Trimming removed 0 bases at V and 4 bases at J, with 17 bases between. The CDR3 runs 17 residues. Germline CDR1 SGHDN, CDR2 FVKESK.

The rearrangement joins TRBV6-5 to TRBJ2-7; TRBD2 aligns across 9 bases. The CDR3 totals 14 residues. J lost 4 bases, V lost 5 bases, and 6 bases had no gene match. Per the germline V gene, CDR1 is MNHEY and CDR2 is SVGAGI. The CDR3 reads CASSPLAGRYEQYF. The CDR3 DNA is TGTGCCAGCAGTCCCCTAGCGGGAAGGTACGAGCAGTACTTC.

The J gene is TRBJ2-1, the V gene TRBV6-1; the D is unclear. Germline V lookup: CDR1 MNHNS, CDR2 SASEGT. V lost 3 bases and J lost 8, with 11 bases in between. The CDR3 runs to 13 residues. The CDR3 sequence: CASSDMYSHEQFF. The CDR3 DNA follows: TGTGCCAGCAGTGATATGTACTCTCATGAGCAGTTCTTC.

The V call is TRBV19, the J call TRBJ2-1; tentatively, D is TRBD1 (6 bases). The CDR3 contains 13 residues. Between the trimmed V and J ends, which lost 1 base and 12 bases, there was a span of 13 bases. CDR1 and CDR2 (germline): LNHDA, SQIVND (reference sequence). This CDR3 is CASSIVQEGGQFF. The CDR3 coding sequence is TGTGCCAGTAGTATAGTACAGGAAGGGGGGCAGTTCTTC.

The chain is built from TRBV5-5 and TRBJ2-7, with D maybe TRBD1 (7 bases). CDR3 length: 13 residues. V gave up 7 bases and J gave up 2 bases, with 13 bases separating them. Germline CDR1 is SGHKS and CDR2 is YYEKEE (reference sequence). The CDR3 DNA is TGTGCCAGCGGCGGGACAGTCACCTACGAGCAGTACTTC. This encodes CASGGTVTYEQYF.

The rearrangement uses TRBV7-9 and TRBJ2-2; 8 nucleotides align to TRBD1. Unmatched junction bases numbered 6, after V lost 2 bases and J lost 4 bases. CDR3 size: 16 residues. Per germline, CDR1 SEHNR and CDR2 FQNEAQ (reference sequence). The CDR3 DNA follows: TGTGCCAGCAGCTTATACCAGGGGGCAATCACCGGGGAGCTGTTTTTT. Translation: CASSLYQGAITGELFF.

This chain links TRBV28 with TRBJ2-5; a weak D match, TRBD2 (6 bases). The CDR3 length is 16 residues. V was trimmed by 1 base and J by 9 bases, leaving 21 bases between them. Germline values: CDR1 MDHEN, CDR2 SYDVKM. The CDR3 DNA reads TGTGCCAGCAGTTTATTGACAGCCACGTCTGGGGAGGCCCAGTACTTC. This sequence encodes CASSLLTATSGEAQYF.

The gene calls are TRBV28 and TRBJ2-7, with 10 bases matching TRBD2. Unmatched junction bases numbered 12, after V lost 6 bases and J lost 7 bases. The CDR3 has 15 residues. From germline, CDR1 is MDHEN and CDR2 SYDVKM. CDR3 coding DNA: TGTGCCAGCAGACCCCGGACTAGCGGTGGGAGGGAGCAGTACTTC. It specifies CASRPRTSGGREQYF.

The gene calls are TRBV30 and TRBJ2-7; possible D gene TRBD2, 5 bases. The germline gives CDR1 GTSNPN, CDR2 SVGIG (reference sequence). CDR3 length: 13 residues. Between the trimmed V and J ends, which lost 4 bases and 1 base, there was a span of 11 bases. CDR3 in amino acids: CAWNKEVSYEQYF. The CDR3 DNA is TGTGCCTGGAACAAGGAGGTGTCCTACGAGCAGTACTTC.

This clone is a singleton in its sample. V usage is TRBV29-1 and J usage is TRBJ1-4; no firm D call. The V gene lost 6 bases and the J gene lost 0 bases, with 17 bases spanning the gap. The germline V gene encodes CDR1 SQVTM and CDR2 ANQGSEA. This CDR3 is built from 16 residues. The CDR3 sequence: CSVSLRDDATNEKLFF. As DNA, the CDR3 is TGCAGCGTGTCGTTACGAGATGATGCAACTAATGAAAAACTGTTTTTT.